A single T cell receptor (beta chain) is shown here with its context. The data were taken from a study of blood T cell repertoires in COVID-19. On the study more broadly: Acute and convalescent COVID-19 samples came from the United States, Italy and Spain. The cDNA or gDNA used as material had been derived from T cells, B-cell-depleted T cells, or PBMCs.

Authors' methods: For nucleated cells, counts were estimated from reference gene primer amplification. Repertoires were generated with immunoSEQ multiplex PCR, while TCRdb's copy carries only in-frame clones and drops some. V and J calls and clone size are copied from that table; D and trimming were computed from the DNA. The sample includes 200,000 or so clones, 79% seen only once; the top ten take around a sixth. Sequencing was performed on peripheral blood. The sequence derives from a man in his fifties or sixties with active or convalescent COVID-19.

CDR3 sequence: CASSSRDRGYNEQFF. The CDR3 DNA sequence: TGTGCCAGCAGCTCGCGGGACAGGGGTTACAATGAGCAGTTCTTC. The chain joins TRBV7-9 to TRBJ2-1; 10 nucleotides line up with TRBD1. CDR1 and CDR2 (germline): SEHNR, FQNEAQ (reference sequence). V lost 4 bases to trimming and J lost 4 bases; unmatched junction nucleotides: 4. This CDR3 has 15 residues.